This entry concerns a single TCR beta chain. Its antigen is unidentified. CDR3 size: 16 residues. Germline CDR1 and CDR2: SGHAT and FQNNGV. With 5 bases removed from V and 2 bases from J, the gap between germline ends came to 19 bases. The PCR made use of 60 Vbeta and 13 Jbeta primers. The protocol was immunoSEQ multiplex PCR, while the TCRdb copy is restricted to in-frame clones and leaves out a portion. The repertoire holds fewer than 120,000 clones, with about three quarters as singletons. This record belongs to a study of cytomegalovirus exposure and HLA in healthy donors. Notes on the study in general: A list of 150 or so TCR beta chains associated with cytomegalovirus was given.

Sequencing input: PBMCs. The chain recombines TRBV11-2 with TRBJ2-7; no clear D gene. This sequence originates from a young woman in good health and CMV-seronegative. CDR3 region: CASSAGLGSTTYEQYF. For the CDR3, the DNA is TGTGCCAGCAGCGCTGGTCTTGGTAGCACCACCTACGAGCAGTACTTC.